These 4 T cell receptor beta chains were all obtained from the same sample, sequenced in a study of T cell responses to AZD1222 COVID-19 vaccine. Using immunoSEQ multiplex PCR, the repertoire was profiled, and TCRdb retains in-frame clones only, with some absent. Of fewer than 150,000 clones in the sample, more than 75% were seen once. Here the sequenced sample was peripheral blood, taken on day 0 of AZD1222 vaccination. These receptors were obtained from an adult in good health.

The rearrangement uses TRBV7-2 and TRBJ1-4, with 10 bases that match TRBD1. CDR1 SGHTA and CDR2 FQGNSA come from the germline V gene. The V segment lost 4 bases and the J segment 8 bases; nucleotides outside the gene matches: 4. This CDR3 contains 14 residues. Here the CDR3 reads CASSYGTGEEKLFF. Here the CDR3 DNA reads TGTGCCAGCAGCTATGGGACAGGGGAAGAAAAACTGTTTTTT.

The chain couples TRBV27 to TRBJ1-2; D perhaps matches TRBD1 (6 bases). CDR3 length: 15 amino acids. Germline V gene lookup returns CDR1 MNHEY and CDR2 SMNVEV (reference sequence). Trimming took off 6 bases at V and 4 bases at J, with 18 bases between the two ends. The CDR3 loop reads CASSRQPGEAYGYTF. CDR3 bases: TGTGCCAGCAGCCGTCAACCAGGGGAGGCCTATGGCTACACCTTC.

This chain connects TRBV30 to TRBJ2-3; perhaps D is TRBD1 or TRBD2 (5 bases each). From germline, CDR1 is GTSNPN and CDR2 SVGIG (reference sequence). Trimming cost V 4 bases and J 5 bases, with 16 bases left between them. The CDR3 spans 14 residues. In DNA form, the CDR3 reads TGTGCCTGGACCGAGGGGACCCTCCAAGATACGCAGTATTTT. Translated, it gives CAWTEGTLQDTQYF. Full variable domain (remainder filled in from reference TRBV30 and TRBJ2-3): SQTIHQWPATLVQPVGSPLSLECTVEGTSNPNLYWYRQAAGRGLQLLFYSVGIGQISSEVPQNLSASRPQDRQFILSSKKLLLSDSGFYLCAWTEGTLQDTQYFGPGTRLTVL.

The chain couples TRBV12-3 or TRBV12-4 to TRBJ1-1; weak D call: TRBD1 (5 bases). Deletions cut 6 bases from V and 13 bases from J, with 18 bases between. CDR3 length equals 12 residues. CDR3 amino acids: CASRPSAGPYFF. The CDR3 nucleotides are TGTGCCAGCAGGCCCAGTGCGGGGCCATATTTCTTT.